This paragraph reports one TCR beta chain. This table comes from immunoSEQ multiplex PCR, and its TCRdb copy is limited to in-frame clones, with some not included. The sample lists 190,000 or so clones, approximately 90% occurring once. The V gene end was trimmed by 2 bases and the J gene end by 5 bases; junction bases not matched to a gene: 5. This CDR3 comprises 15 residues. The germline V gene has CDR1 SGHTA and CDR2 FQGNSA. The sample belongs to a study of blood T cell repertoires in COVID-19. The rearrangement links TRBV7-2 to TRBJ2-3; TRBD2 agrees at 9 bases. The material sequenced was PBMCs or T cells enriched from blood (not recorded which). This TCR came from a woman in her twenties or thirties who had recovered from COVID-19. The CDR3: CASSLLAGGIDTQYF. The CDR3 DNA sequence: TGTGCCAGCAGCTTACTTGCGGGAGGGATAGATACGCAGTATTTT. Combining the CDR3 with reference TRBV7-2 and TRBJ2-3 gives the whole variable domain GAGVSQSPSNKVTEKGKDVELRCDPISGHTALYWYRQSLGQGLEFLIYFQGNSAPDKSGLPSDRFSAERTGGSVSTLTIQRTQQEDSAVYLCASSLLAGGIDTQYFGPGTRLTVL.